The T cell receptor beta chain described here comes from a study of OX40 agonist ivuxolimab in advanced cancers. Repertoires were generated with immunoSEQ multiplex PCR, while TCRdb's copy carries only in-frame clones and drops some. This sample has 45,000 to 70,000 clones, with approximately 90% found just once. The germline gives CDR1 SGHRS, CDR2 YFSETQ. The ends lost 3 bases at V and 2 bases at J; junction bases unmatched: 10. CDR3 length: 17 amino acids. Peripheral blood came from all dose cohorts at three timepoints. Material: CD4+ or CD8+ T cells sorted from blood, obtained in a trial of the OX40 agonist ivuxolimab. The TCR sequence derives from an adult with an advanced solid tumor such as melanoma, head and neck, liver or kidney cancer. The J gene is TRBJ1-3, the V gene TRBV5-1; TRBD1 matches at 8 bases. CDR3 region: CASSSSVAGGTGNTIYF. The CDR3 DNA follows: TGCGCCAGCAGCTCATCGGTCGCAGGGGGCACTGGAAACACCATATATTTT.